The rows below give T cell receptor beta chains drawn from one sample of a study of shared clonotypes between healthy human individuals. Generated by immunoSEQ multiplex PCR, the TCRdb table keeps only in-frame clones and is missing some. The repertoire holds around 550,000 clones, with about 95% as singletons. Sequenced material: naive CD8+ T cells sorted from blood. These receptors all stem from a woman between 25 and 40 years old in good health. The CDR3 runs from the conserved cysteine through the conserved F or W. D genes are given only for firm matches. Clone sizes are given selectively: once, few, many, or a class where the clone is expanded.

CASRGDRGNSPLHF | TGTGCCAGCAGGGGGGACAGGGGCAATTCACCCCTCCACTTT | TRBD1 | TRBJ1-6 | TRBV2 | once
CASSPGPSQDYGYTF | TGTGCCAGTAGTCCGGGCCCCAGTCAGGACTATGGCTACACCTTC | - | TRBJ1-2 | TRBV19 | -
CSVRTGEANEQFF | TGCAGCGTCCGGACAGGGGAGGCCAATGAGCAGTTCTTC | TRBD1 | TRBJ2-1 | TRBV29-1 | once
CASSVGTENQPQHF | TGTGCCAGCAGCGTCGGGACAGAAAATCAGCCCCAGCATTTT | TRBD1 | TRBJ1-5 | TRBV9 | -
CASSLKGLGADTQYF | TGTGCCAGCAGCTTAAAGGGTCTTGGGGCAGATACGCAGTATTTT | - | TRBJ2-3 | TRBV11-2 | -
CASSKAGGYEQYF | TGTGCCAGCAGCAAAGCTGGGGGCTACGAGCAGTACTTC | - | TRBJ2-7 | TRBV21-1 | -
CASAPGQVNTEAFF | TGTGCCAGCGCACCGGGACAGGTGAACACTGAAGCTTTCTTT | TRBD1 | TRBJ1-1 | TRBV27 | -
CASSIVGTRVTGELFF | TGTGCCAGTAGTATTGTAGGGACAAGGGTCACCGGGGAGCTGTTTTTT | - | TRBJ2-2 | TRBV19 | -
CASSYKGHSSGNTIYF | TGTGCCAGCAGCTATAAGGGACATAGCTCTGGAAACACCATATATTTT | - | TRBJ1-3 | TRBV7-9 | -
CASSIGSGRSYEQYF | TGTGCCAGTAGTATCGGGAGCGGGCGCTCCTACGAGCAGTACTTC | - | TRBJ2-7 | TRBV19 | -
CASRLLGDWETQYF | TGTGCCAGCCGTTTACTAGGGGATTGGGAGACCCAGTACTTC | - | TRBJ2-5 | TRBV7-9 | -
CASRPTGPSPYNEQFF | TGTGCCAGCAGGCCTACCGGGCCTAGCCCATACAATGAGCAGTTCTTC | - | TRBJ2-1 | TRBV7-8 | -
CAGQQESSGANVLTF | TGTGCCGGACAACAGGAGAGCTCTGGGGCCAACGTCCTGACTTTC | - | TRBJ2-6 | TRBV6-1 | -
CASSLAPAAGSEQYF | TGTGCCAGCAGTTTAGCCCCGGCCGCGGGGTCCGAGCAGTACTTC | - | TRBJ2-7 | TRBV27 | -
CASSRGGTDTQYF | TGTGCCAGCAGCCGGGGGGGCACAGATACGCAGTATTTT | TRBD2 | TRBJ2-3 | TRBV7-7 | -
CASSLDGVEQYF | TGTGCCAGCAGCTTGGATGGAGTCGAGCAGTACTTC | - | TRBJ2-7 | TRBV11-2 | -
CASSQETLSYNEQFF | TGCGCCAGCAGCCAAGAGACATTAAGTTACAATGAGCAGTTCTTC | - | TRBJ2-1 | TRBV4-1 | -
CASSLSPGLVDEQYF | TGTGCCAGCAGCTTAAGCCCAGGACTAGTCGACGAGCAGTACTTC | TRBD2 | TRBJ2-7 | TRBV11-2 | -
CASSLDQGLSYEQYF | TGCGCCAGCAGCTTGGATCAGGGATTGTCCTACGAGCAGTACTTC | - | TRBJ2-7 | TRBV5-1 | -
CSVGPGQGFPEQFF | TGCAGCGTTGGACCGGGACAGGGGTTTCCTGAGCAGTTCTTC | TRBD1 | TRBJ2-1 | TRBV29-1 | once
CASSLEGSGANEQFF | TGCGCCAGCAGCTTGGAGGGTAGCGGAGCTAATGAGCAGTTCTTC | - | TRBJ2-1 | TRBV5-1 | once
CASSFGSPLHF | TGTGCCAGCAGCTTTGGATCACCCCTCCACTTT | - | TRBJ1-6 | TRBV11-2 | -
CASSLDSGRKPYEQYF | TGTGCCAGCAGCTTAGATAGCGGGAGAAAACCCTACGAGCAGTACTTC | TRBD2 | TRBJ2-7 | TRBV7-9 | -
CASSSPGAGEFEQYF | TGTGCCAGCAGCTCCCCGGGAGCGGGAGAATTCGAGCAGTACTTC | TRBD2 | TRBJ2-7 | TRBV7-6 | -
CASSLGGDPEAFF | TGTGCCAGCAGCTTAGGTGGGGACCCTGAAGCTTTCTTT | - | TRBJ1-1 | TRBV7-9 | -
CASSENMGYRNQPQHF | TGTGCCAGCAGTGAAAATATGGGGTATCGCAATCAGCCCCAGCATTTT | - | TRBJ1-5 | TRBV2 | -
CASSPGDNYGYTF | TGTGCCAGCAGCCCCGGGGACAACTATGGCTACACCTTC | - | TRBJ1-2 | TRBV5-4 | -
CASSLFTGQGSTDTQYF | TGTGCCAGCAGCCTGTTTACCGGGCAGGGGAGCACAGATACGCAGTATTTT | - | TRBJ2-3 | TRBV27 | -